A single sample gave rise to the 13 T cell receptor beta chains below, sequenced in a study of prognosis after radiotherapy for stage I lung cancer. Two-round multiplex PCR amplified TCR beta CDR3 from genomic DNA. Primers targeting each individual TRBV and TRBJ gene were applied in first-round PCR. TCRdb fed the multiplex PCR reads into MiXCR, producing one record per CDR3 protein. The sample holds around 23,000 distinct CDR3 sequences; around two fifths are singletons and the top ten take about 33%. Material: PBMCs, obtained before or after stereotactic body radiation therapy (not recorded which). The origin of the receptors is a donor aged 50 or older with non-small cell lung cancer.

Notes on this clonotype: A far larger clone is one base from this, pointing to a likely read error. This chain links TRBV7-9 with TRBJ1-2; possibly TRBD1 for D (5 bases). Germline CDR1 is SEHNR and CDR2 is FQNEAQ (reference sequence). The CDR3 loop spans 15 amino acids. Trimming removed 0 bases from V and 9 bases from J, with 17 bases in between. The CDR3 coding sequence is TGTGCCAGCAGCTTAGCTGGGGGTTACTTGGATTGCTACACCTTC. As protein: CASSLAGGYLDCYTF. Full variable domain (missing parts from reference TRBV7-9 and TRBJ1-2): DTGVSQNPRHKITKRGQNVTFRCDPISEHNRLYWYRQTLGQGPEFLTYFQNEAQLEKSRLLSDRFSAERPKGSFSTLEIQRTEQGDSAMYLCASSLAGGYLDCYTFGSGTRLTVV.

By sample fraction, this clonotype is medium-sized (0.01 to 0.1%). The junction departs from germline at one end; a sequencing error may be responsible. The chain employs TRBV5-1 and TRBJ1-2, with no clear D. Germline CDR1 SGHRS, CDR2 YFSETQ. The CDR3 has 14 residues. The CDR3 DNA follows: TGTGCCAGCAGCTTGTTTCAAGGGTTCTATGGCTACACCTTC. Translating gives CASSLFQGFYGYTF.

This clonotype was detected ten times or more. The genes are TRBV11-2 and TRBJ1-1, with D unclear. The V and J ends lost 2 bases and 6 bases respectively, with 10 bases between them. Germline CDR1 is SGHAT and CDR2 is FQNNGV. This CDR3 contains 13 residues. CDR3 sequence: CASSLLIGAEAFF. The CDR3 nucleotides read TGTGCCAGCAGCTTATTAATTGGGGCTGAAGCTTTCTTT.

The V and J genes are TRBV7-2 and TRBJ2-7, with D hard to call. Germline V lookup: CDR1 SGHTA, CDR2 FQGNSA. Trimming removed 0 bases from V and 2 bases from J, with 11 bases in between. The CDR3 is 15 residues long. For the CDR3, the DNA is TGTGCCAGCAGCTTAGCGAGAGGTAACGCCTACGAGCAGTACTTC. It is translated as CASSLARGNAYEQYF.

With respect to this clonotype: Since a much larger clone is just one base distant, this may be a read error. J is TRBJ1-5 and V is TRBV3-2; the table's D call TRBD1 went unverified against the DNA. TRBV3-2 is tagged as a pseudogene. The CDR3 totals 14 residues. CDR3 region: CASSPDRVFQPQHF. The CDR3 region has the DNA TGTGCCAGCAGCCCTGACAGGGTGTTTCAGCCCCAGCATTTT.

A remark on this clonotype: This is likely an artifact of a read error, given a far larger clone one base away. The chain has TRBV6-8 and TRBJ1-2; D not resolved. Germline CDR1 MNHGY, CDR2 SAAAGT. CDR3 size: 13 residues. The CDR3 region is CSSSYRPNYGYTF. The CDR3 bases are TGTTCCAGCAGTTATAGGCCAAACTATGGCTACACCTTC.

The sample holds many counts of this clonotype. The chain joins TRBV6-1 to TRBJ1-5; D possibly corresponds to TRBD1 (6 bases). Germline V CDR1 and CDR2: MNHNS, SASEGT. The CDR3 totals 15 residues. The V end lost 4 bases, the J end lost 4 bases, and 14 bases lay between the germline ends. This CDR3 reads CASSVGGLGNQPQHF. The CDR3 region has the DNA TGTGCCAGCAGTGTGGGGGGGCTGGGGAATCAGCCCCAGCATTTT.

Judged by abundance, this clonotype is medium-sized. The chain has TRBV6-1 and TRBJ2-5; tentative D call: TRBD1 (6 bases). The V end was cut by 7 bases, the J end by 2 bases, with 20 bases between. Germline V gene sequence: CDR1 MNHNS, CDR2 SASEGT. The CDR3 contains 16 residues. CDR3: CASISNRAWGQETQYF. The CDR3 DNA follows: TGTGCCAGCATTTCTAACAGGGCGTGGGGACAAGAGACCCAGTACTTC.

Note on this clonotype: An end of the junction differs from the germline gene, which may be a read error. The chain employs TRBV7-2 and TRBJ2-7; 9 nucleotides align to TRBD2. The CDR3 runs to 15 residues. The germline V gene has CDR1 SGHTA and CDR2 FQGNSA. CDR3 residues: CAISVWTSDLYEQYF. DNA for the CDR3: TGTGCCATCAGCGTCTGGACTAGCGACCTCTACGAGCAGTACTTC.

Many counts were recorded for this clonotype. The V gene is TRBV5-6, the J gene TRBJ2-7, with D unclear. Between the trimmed V and J ends, which lost 0 bases and 8 bases, there was a span of 6 bases. The CDR3 has 11 residues. Germline-derived CDR1 and CDR2 are SGHDT and YYEEEE. This chain's CDR3 is CASSLGGKQYF. Written as DNA, the CDR3 is TGTGCCAGCAGCTTGGGGGGAAAGCAGTACTTC.

DNA of the CDR3: TGTGCCGGATGCCCAGGGACAGGGGACTACGAGCAGTACTTC. Its protein is CAGCPGTGDYEQYF. The V and J genes are TRBV2 and TRBJ2-7, with 10 bases that match TRBD1. Germline CDR1 SNHLY, CDR2 FYNNEI. The CDR3 is 14 residues long. V lost 11 bases to trimming and J lost 3 bases; unmatched junction nucleotides: 10.

This clonotype was counted at least ten times. The J gene is TRBJ2-7, the V gene TRBV18, with 11 nucleotides matching TRBD1. Looked up from germline, CDR1 is KGHSH and CDR2 is LQKENI. V was pared by 1 base and J by 0 bases, with 2 bases of the junction left unmatched. The CDR3 length is 16 residues. Written as DNA, the CDR3 is TGTGCCAGCTCACCACTAGGACAGGGGGCCTCCTACGAGCAGTACTTC. It translates to CASSPLGQGASYEQYF. Filled out from reference TRBV18 and TRBJ2-7, the complete variable domain reads NAGVMQNPRHLVRRRGQEARLRCSPMKGHSHVYWYRQLPEEGLKFMVYLQKENIIDESGMPKERFSAEFPKEGPSILRIQQVVRGDSAAYFCASSPLGQGASYEQYFGPGTRLTVT.

This chain connects TRBV28 to TRBJ1-2, with D possibly matching TRBD1 (5 bases). This CDR3 is 15 amino acids long. V was shortened by 5 bases and J by 0 bases, with 13 bases between the two germline ends. Per germline, CDR1 MDHEN and CDR2 SYDVKM. CDR3 nucleotides: TGTGCCAGCAGTCCGGGGGACCGATCTAACTATGGCTACACCTTC. Translating it yields CASSPGDRSNYGYTF.